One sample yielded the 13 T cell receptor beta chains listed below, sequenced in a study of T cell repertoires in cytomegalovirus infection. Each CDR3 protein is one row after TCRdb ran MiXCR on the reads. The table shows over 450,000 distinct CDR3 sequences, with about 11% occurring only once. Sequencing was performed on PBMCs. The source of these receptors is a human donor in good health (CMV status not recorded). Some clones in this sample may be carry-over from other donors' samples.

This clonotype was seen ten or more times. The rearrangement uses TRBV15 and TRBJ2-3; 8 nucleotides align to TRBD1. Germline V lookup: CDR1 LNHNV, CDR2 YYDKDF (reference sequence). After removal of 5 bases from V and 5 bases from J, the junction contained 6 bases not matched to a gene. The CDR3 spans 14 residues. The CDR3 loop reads CATSSRQGKDTQYF. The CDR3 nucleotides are TGTGCCACCAGCTCCCGACAGGGGAAAGATACGCAGTATTTT. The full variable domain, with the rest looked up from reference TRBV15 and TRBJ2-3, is DAMVIQNPRYQVTQFGKPVTLSCSQTLNHNVMYWYQQKSSQAPKLLFHYYDKDFNNEADTPDNFQSRRPNTSFCFLDIRSPGLGDTAMYLCATSSRQGKDTQYFGPGTRLTVL.

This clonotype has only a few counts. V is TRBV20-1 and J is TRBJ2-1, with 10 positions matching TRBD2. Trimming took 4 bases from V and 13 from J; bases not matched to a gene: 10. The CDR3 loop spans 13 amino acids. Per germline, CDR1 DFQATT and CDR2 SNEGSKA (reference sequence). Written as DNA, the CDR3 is TGCAGTGCTATAAAGCGGGGGGGCGTGGAACAGTTCTTC. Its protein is CSAIKRGGVEQFF.

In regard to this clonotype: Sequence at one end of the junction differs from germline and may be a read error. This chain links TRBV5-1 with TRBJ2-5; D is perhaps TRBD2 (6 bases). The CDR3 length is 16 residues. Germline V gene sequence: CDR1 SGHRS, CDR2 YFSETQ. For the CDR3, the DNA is TGCACCAGCAGCTTGGCCGGGGCGGGGTTAGGAGAGACCCAGTACTTC. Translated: CTSSLAGAGLGETQYF.

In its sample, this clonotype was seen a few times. The CDR3 bases are TGTGCCATCAGTGAGTCGCCTGGAACAGTAGACTATGGCTACACCTTC. Its protein product is CAISESPGTVDYGYTF. V usage is TRBV10-3 and J usage is TRBJ1-2; D is undetermined. Trimming removed 0 bases at V and 3 bases at J, with 14 bases between. The CDR3 has 16 amino acids. From germline, CDR1 is ENHRY and CDR2 SYGVKD.

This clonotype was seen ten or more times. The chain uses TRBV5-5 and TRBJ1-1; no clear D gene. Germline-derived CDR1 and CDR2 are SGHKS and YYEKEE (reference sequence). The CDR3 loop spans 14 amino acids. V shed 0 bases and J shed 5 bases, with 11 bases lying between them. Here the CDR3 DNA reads TGTGCCAGCAGCTTGGCGGTATTGGGAACTGAAGCTTTCTTT. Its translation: CASSLAVLGTEAFF.

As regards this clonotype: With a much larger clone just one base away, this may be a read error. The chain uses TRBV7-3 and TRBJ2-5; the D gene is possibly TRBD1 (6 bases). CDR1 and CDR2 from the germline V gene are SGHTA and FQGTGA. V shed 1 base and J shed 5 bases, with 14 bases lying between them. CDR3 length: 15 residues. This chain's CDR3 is CASSLNLGACETQYF. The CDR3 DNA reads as TGTGCCAGCAGCTTAAATCTGGGGGCATGCGAGACCCAGTACTTC.

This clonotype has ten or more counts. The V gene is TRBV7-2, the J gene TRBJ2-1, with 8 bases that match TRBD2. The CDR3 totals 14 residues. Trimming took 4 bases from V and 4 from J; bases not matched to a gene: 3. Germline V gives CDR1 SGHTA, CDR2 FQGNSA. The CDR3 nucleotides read TGTGCCAGCAGCTGGGGACTAGGATACAATGAGCAGTTCTTC. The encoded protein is CASSWGLGYNEQFF.

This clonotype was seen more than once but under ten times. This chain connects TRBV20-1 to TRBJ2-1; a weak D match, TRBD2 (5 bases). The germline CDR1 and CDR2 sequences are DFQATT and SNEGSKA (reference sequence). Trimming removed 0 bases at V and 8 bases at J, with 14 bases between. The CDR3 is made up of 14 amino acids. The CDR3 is CSARDGGTSDEQFF. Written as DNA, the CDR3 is TGCAGTGCTAGAGATGGAGGTACTAGTGATGAGCAGTTCTTC.

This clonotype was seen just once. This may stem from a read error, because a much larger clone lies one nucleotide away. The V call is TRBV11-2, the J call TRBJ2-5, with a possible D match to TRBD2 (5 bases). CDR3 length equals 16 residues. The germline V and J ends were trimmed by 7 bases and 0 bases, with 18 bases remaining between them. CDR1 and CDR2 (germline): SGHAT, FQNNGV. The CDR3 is CASITTSGKYQETQYF. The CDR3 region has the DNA TGTGCCAGCATCACGACAAGCGGAAAATACCAAGAGACCCAGTACTTC.

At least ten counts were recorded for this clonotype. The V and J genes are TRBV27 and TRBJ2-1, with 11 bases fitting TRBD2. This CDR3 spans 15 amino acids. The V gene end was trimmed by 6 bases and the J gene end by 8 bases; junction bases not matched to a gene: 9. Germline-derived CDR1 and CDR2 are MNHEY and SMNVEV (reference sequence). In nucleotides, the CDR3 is TGTGCCAGCAGACCAACTAGCGGGAGTTGGGATGAGCAGTTCTTC. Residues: CASRPTSGSWDEQFF.

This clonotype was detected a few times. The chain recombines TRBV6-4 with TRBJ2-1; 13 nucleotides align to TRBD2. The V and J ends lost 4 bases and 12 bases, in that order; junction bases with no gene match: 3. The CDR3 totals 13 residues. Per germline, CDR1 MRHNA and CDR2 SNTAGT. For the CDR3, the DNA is TGTGCCAGCAGTGGGACTAGCGGGAGTGGGCAGTTCTTC. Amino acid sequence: CASSGTSGSGQFF.

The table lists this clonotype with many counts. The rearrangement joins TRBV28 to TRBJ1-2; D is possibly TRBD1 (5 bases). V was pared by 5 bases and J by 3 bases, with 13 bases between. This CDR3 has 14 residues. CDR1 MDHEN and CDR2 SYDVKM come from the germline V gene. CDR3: CASSQVTEHYGYTF. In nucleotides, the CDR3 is TGTGCCAGCAGTCAAGTGACAGAGCACTATGGCTACACCTTC.

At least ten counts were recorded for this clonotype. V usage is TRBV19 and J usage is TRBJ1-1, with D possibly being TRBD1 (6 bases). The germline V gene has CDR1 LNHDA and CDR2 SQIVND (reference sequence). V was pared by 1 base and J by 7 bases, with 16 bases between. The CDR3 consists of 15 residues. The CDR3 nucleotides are TGTGCCAGTAGTATAGTGGGGGGGGGCCGCATTGAAGCTTTCTTT. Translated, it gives CASSIVGGGRIEAFF.